This T cell receptor (beta chain) was profiled in a study of identical twins. There are 16 residues in the CDR3. TCRdb ran MiXCR on the 5' RACE reads and lists one entry per CDR3 protein. The repertoire has about 470,000 distinct CDR3 sequences, 24% of them found once; the top ten carry 2.9%. Details on this clonotype: The antigen is unknown.

The study, taken as a whole, reports: A lower insertion count was a feature of abundant cord blood beta clonotypes, with no such feature in memory repertoires.

In addition, the sample was reused for a study of T cells expressing NK-cell markers. That source notes: It was sorted CD3+CD56+NKG2C+, CD3+CD56+NKG2C- and CD3+CD56-NKG2C+ T cells that supplied the TCR beta repertoires. Among CD8+ T cells from about six donors, dominant NKG2C+ clonotypes accounted for roughly 1.0-7.0%.

The source is a young woman in good health. The chain is built from TRBV21-1 and TRBJ1-2; the table's D call, TRBD1, was not checked against the DNA. TRBV21-1 is a recognized pseudogene. The material sequenced was CD4+ T cells sorted from blood. In nucleotides, the CDR3 is TGTGCCAGCAGCGAACGTACTCAGGGGATTAACTATGGCTACACCTTC. This encodes CASSERTQGINYGYTF.